The 13 T cell receptor beta chains presented below share a single source sample, sequenced in a study of graft-versus-host responses after intestinal transplantation. Investigators treated the graft tissue so that it released intraepithelial and lamina propria lymphocytes. The table came from immunoSEQ multiplex PCR; TCRdb's copy has only in-frame clones and leaves some out. The table includes tens of thousands of clones, approximately 91% detected once. The sample was ileum tissue, taken approximately 370 days after transplant. Every receptor here comes from a human patient who received an intestinal transplant, so some T cells may come from the graft donor.

The V call is TRBV5-5, the J call TRBJ1-1, with D unclear. The CDR3 has 15 amino acids. In germline, CDR1 is SGHKS, CDR2 YYEKEE (reference sequence). The V gene lost 0 bases and the J gene lost 0 bases, with 9 bases spanning the gap. CDR3 region: CASSLVAGLNTEAFF. CDR3 nucleotides: TGTGCCAGCAGCTTGGTAGCGGGGTTGAACACTGAAGCTTTCTTT.

The chain recombines TRBV13 with TRBJ1-6; tentative D call: TRBD1 (5 bases). The V and J ends lost 3 bases and 4 bases respectively, with 16 bases between them. The CDR3 totals 17 residues. Germline values: CDR1 PRHDT, CDR2 FYEKMQ (reference sequence). The CDR3 bases are TGTGCCAGCAGCTTCTCTGAGGGGAATCTATATAATTCACCCCTCCACTTT. Protein sequence: CASSFSEGNLYNSPLHF.

J is TRBJ1-1 and V is TRBV5-1; D is undetermined. Trimming pared 1 base from V and 4 bases from J, leaving 26 bases between. From germline, CDR1 is SGHRS and CDR2 YFSETQ. The CDR3 has 19 amino acids. CDR3 protein: CASSLLPKHDVHAPTEAFF. CDR3 nucleotides: TGCGCCAGCAGCTTGCTGCCAAAACACGATGTGCACGCGCCCACTGAAGCTTTCTTT.

This sequence joins TRBV5-6 and TRBJ2-5; D may correspond to TRBD1 or TRBD2 (6 bases each). CDR1 is SGHDT and CDR2 is YYEEEE in the germline V gene. Trimming cost V 0 bases and J 5 bases, with 14 bases left between them. There are 15 residues in the CDR3. CDR3 residues: CASSLGSGGGETQYF. CDR3 nucleotides: TGTGCCAGCAGCTTGGGGTCCGGGGGCGGGGAGACCCAGTACTTC.

V usage is TRBV6-5 and J usage is TRBJ1-1, with a weak D call TRBD1 (6 bases). CDR3 length: 15 amino acids. CDR1 is MNHEY, CDR2 SVGAGI, per germline. V was pared by 0 bases and J by 1 base, with 9 bases between. The CDR3 nucleotides read TGTGCCAGCAGTTACTCGATAGGGGGGAACACTGAAGCTTTCTTT. Encoded protein: CASSYSIGGNTEAFF.

The genes are TRBV9 and TRBJ1-1, with D unresolved. This CDR3 comprises 13 residues. In germline, CDR1 is SGDLS, CDR2 YYNGEE. The ends were cut back, 1 base at V and 2 bases at J, with 6 bases in the middle. The CDR3 nucleotides are TGTGCCAGCAGCGTACAGGTAAACACTGAAGCTTTCTTT. It yields the protein CASSVQVNTEAFF.

V usage is TRBV18 and J usage is TRBJ2-3, with 7 positions matching TRBD1. V trimming: 3 bases; J trimming: 1 base; junction bases outside the gene matches: 7. Germline CDR1 is KGHSH and CDR2 is LQKENI. The CDR3 length is 16 residues. DNA for the CDR3: TGTGCCAGCTCACCGAGAGACAGGGAAGGCACAGATACGCAGTATTTT. Its translation is CASSPRDREGTDTQYF.

The J gene is TRBJ2-3, the V gene TRBV5-4, with 9 bases that match TRBD2. CDR1 is SGHNT, CDR2 YYREEE, per germline (reference sequence). The CDR3 is made up of 15 amino acids. The V and J ends lost 5 bases and 1 base, in that order; junction bases with no gene match: 5. CDR3 sequence reads: CASSPRTSGTDTQYF. CDR3 DNA: TGTGCCAGCAGTCCGAGGACTAGCGGCACAGATACGCAGTATTTT.

This clone was seen just once. The chain recombines TRBV28 with TRBJ1-5; 10 nucleotides line up with TRBD1. V was clipped by 10 bases and J by 6 bases; unmatched bases: 12. Germline CDR1 reads MDHEN; CDR2 reads SYDVKM. There are 15 residues in the CDR3. The CDR3 region is CATSSPGQGIQPQHF. In nucleotides, the CDR3 is TGTGCCACCTCATCCCCGGGACAGGGGATTCAGCCCCAGCATTTT. Full variable domain (rest looked up from reference TRBV28 and TRBJ1-5): DVKVTQSSRYLVKRTGEKVFLECVQDMDHENMFWYRQDPGLGLRLIYFSYDVKMKEKGDIPEGYSVSREKKERFSLILESASTNQTSMYLCATSSPGQGIQPQHFGDGTRLSIL.

The J gene is TRBJ2-3, the V gene TRBV14; 7 nucleotides align to TRBD1. Germline values: CDR1 SGHDN, CDR2 FVKESK. Trimming removed 1 base from V and 3 bases from J; junction bases left unmatched: 7. CDR3 length: 16 amino acids. In nucleotides, the CDR3 is TGTGCCAGCAGCCAAGGAACAGGGGTAGGAACAGATACGCAGTATTTT. Its translation: CASSQGTGVGTDTQYF.

The CDR3 bases are TGTGCCAGCAGTTTCGGCGGTCCGAACACCGGGGAGCTGTTTTTT. Amino acid sequence: CASSFGGPNTGELFF. The chain joins TRBV28 to TRBJ2-2; D call uncertain. The germline V gene encodes CDR1 MDHEN and CDR2 SYDVKM. CDR3 length: 15 amino acids. Trimming shortened V by 3 bases and J by 0 bases, and 8 bases separated the two germline ends.

J is TRBJ1-1 and V is TRBV10-3; D possibly corresponds to TRBD1 (5 bases). V lost 6 bases and J 3 bases, leaving 11 bases between the germline ends. Germline loops: CDR1 ENHRY, CDR2 SYGVKD. This CDR3 contains 13 residues. This CDR3 is CAIRSDSYTEAFF. DNA of the CDR3: TGTGCCATCAGGTCTGACAGCTACACTGAAGCTTTCTTT.

The chain recombines TRBV4-1 with TRBJ2-5; 8 nucleotides match TRBD2. V was clipped by 3 bases and J by 5 bases; unmatched bases: 11. Germline lookup yields CDR1 MGHRA and CDR2 YSYEKL. The CDR3 runs 16 residues. CDR3 loop: CASSHAGRTSRETQYF. Here the CDR3 DNA reads TGCGCCAGCAGCCACGCCGGGAGGACTAGCCGGGAGACCCAGTACTTC.